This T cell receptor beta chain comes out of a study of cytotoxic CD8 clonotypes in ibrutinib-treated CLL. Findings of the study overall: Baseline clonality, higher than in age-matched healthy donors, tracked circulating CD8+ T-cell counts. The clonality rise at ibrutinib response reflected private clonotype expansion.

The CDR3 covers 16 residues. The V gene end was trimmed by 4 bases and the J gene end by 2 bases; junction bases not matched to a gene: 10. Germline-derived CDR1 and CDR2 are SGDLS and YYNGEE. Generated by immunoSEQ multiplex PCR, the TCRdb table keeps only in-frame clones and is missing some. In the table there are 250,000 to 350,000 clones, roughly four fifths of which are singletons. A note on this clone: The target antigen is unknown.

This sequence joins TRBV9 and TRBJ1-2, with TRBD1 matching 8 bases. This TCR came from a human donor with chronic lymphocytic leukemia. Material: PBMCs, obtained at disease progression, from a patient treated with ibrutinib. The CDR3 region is CASSPPGTGYNYGYTF. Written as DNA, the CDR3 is TGTGCCAGCAGCCCCCCCGGGACAGGATACAACTATGGCTACACCTTC.